Below, 28 T cell receptor beta chains from the same sample are listed, as sequenced in a study of T cells after yellow fever vaccination. TCRdb used MiXCR to reprocess the 5' RACE reads, holding one entry per CDR3 protein. The repertoire includes 40,000 to 50,000 distinct CDR3 sequences, roughly 7% of them detected once, and 14% to 15% sits in the top ten. The material sequenced was CD8+ T cells not binding an NS4B(214-222) dextramer, sorted from PBMCs, taken 45 days after the yellow fever booster vaccination. These receptors were collected from a man younger than 40 who received the YFV17D yellow fever vaccine.

In this sample, this clonotype turned up many times. V is TRBV29-1 and J is TRBJ2-7, with 10 bases identical to TRBD1. The CDR3 sequence is 14 residues long. With V trimmed by 7 bases and J by 4 bases, 10 bases remained unmatched. The germline V gene encodes CDR1 SQVTM and CDR2 ANQGSEA. The CDR3 loop is CSAAGTGVGYEQYF. CDR3 bases: TGCAGCGCAGCCGGGACAGGGGTGGGGTACGAGCAGTACTTC.

This clonotype came up many times. V gene TRBV5-1 combines with J gene TRBJ2-2; D ambiguous. This CDR3 is built from 13 residues. Trimming took off 5 bases at V and 7 bases at J, with 12 bases between the two ends. Germline V gene sequence: CDR1 SGHRS, CDR2 YFSETQ. The DNA for the CDR3 is TGCGCCAGCAGTCCCACGGACCACGGGGAGCTGTTTTTT. Translated: CASSPTDHGELFF.

This clonotype was counted ten times or more. The genes are TRBV5-1 and TRBJ2-3; TRBD2 might be the D (6 bases). V gave up 0 bases and J gave up 2 bases, with 16 bases separating them. The CDR3 is 17 residues long. The germline gives CDR1 SGHRS, CDR2 YFSETQ. Written as DNA, the CDR3 is TGCGCCAGCAGCTTGGACGGGCGGGATACGACCACAGATACGCAGTATTTT. Protein product: CASSLDGRDTTTDTQYF.

This clonotype was counted ten times or more. The chain uses TRBV4-3 and TRBJ2-2; D is possibly TRBD1 or TRBD2 (5 bases each). Germline V lookup: CDR1 LGHNA, CDR2 YSLEER. There are 15 residues in the CDR3. Trimming removed 1 base from V and 3 bases from J, with 9 bases in between. The CDR3 here is CASSQGWDHTGELFF. The CDR3 DNA sequence: TGCGCCAGCAGCCAAGGTTGGGACCACACCGGGGAGCTGTTTTTT.

This clonotype has a count of ten or more. V usage is TRBV27 and J usage is TRBJ2-5; D might be TRBD1 (6 bases). V was trimmed by 8 bases and J by 5 bases, leaving 21 bases between them. Per germline, CDR1 MNHEY and CDR2 SMNVEV (reference sequence). This CDR3 comprises 15 residues. CDR3 nucleotide sequence: TGTGCCAGCCGAACCAGGACAGACCCGGGGGAGACCCAGTACTTC. This sequence encodes CASRTRTDPGETQYF.

This clonotype was counted many times. The chain combines TRBV7-9 with TRBJ1-4; 9 positions match TRBD1. The junction had 4 bases not matched to a gene; V was cut back by 4 bases and J by 7 bases. This CDR3 has 14 amino acids. Germline values: CDR1 SEHNR, CDR2 FQNEAQ (reference sequence). CDR3 protein: CASSSQGAFEKLFF. The DNA of the CDR3 is TGTGCCAGCAGCTCACAGGGGGCTTTTGAAAAACTGTTTTTT.

The CDR3 spells CASSPGGVTQYF. In DNA, the CDR3 is TGTGCCAGCAGCCCCGGGGGCGTGACCCAGTACTTC. This chain connects TRBV7-6 to TRBJ2-5; D may be TRBD1 or TRBD2 (6 bases each). Germline lookup yields CDR1 SGHVS and CDR2 FNYEAQ. V was trimmed by 5 bases and J by 7 bases, leaving 11 bases between them. The CDR3 has 12 amino acids.

At least ten counts were recorded for this clonotype. This chain joins TRBV23-1 and TRBJ2-4, with a possible D match to TRBD2 (6 bases). TRBV23-1 belongs to the ORF category, with a function that is uncertain. V gave up 4 bases and J gave up 0 bases, with 13 bases separating them. The CDR3 runs to 16 residues. CDR3 bases: TGCGCCAGCAGTCCCTCGACTAGGTTAGCCAAAAACATTCAGTACTTC. It translates to CASSPSTRLAKNIQYF.

This clonotype was counted only a few times. This rearrangement joins TRBV27 to TRBJ2-7; 12 bases fit TRBD2. V dropped 2 bases and J dropped 2; count of bases not matched to a gene: 7. CDR1 is MNHEY and CDR2 is SMNVEV in the germline V gene (reference sequence). This CDR3 has 17 amino acids. This CDR3 is CASSLLAGGPTPYEQYF. In DNA form, the CDR3 reads TGTGCCAGCAGTTTACTAGCGGGGGGGCCGACACCCTACGAGCAGTACTTC.

The sample holds many counts of this clonotype. The chain joins TRBV12-3 or TRBV12-4 to TRBJ2-1, with D hard to call. V lost 4 bases and J lost 5, with 6 bases in between. CDR3 length: 12 amino acids. The CDR3 region is CASSSWDNEQFF. CDR3 in DNA: TGTGCCAGCAGTTCATGGGACAATGAGCAGTTCTTC.

The table lists this clonotype with many counts. The chain is built from TRBV11-2 and TRBJ2-5, with 12 positions matching TRBD2. CDR1 and CDR2 (germline): SGHAT, FQNNGV. This CDR3 comprises 16 residues. The V and J ends lost 0 bases and 1 base, in that order; junction bases with no gene match: 0. The CDR3 DNA reads as TGTGCCAGCAGCTTAGAACTAGCGGGAGGCCAAGAGACCCAGTACTTC. This translates into CASSLELAGGQETQYF.

This clonotype was seen at least ten times. This rearrangement joins TRBV7-9 to TRBJ1-1; D gene uncertain. The V gene's germline CDR1 is SEHNR and CDR2 FQNEAQ (reference sequence). V lost 7 bases and J 0 bases, leaving 12 bases between the germline ends. CDR3 length equals 14 residues. The CDR3 nucleotides read TGTGCCAGCACCCCCTGGAAGATGAACACTGAAGCTTTCTTT. As protein: CASTPWKMNTEAFF.

The CDR3 DNA sequence: TGTGCCATCAGTGAGTCGGGAGGGATCACCTACGAGCAGTACTTC. Its translation is CAISESGGITYEQYF. The V call is TRBV10-3, the J call TRBJ2-7, with 7 nucleotides matching TRBD2. Trimming removed 0 bases from V and 2 bases from J; junction bases left unmatched: 4. Germline loops: CDR1 ENHRY, CDR2 SYGVKD. The CDR3 is 15 residues long.

This clonotype was counted ten times or more. The chain has TRBV12-3 or TRBV12-4 and TRBJ1-6; no reliable D call. With 5 bases removed from V and 13 bases from J, the gap between germline ends came to 6 bases. This CDR3 spans 10 amino acids. CDR3 residues: CASSPWPLHF. The CDR3 nucleotides read TGTGCCAGCAGTCCCTGGCCCCTCCACTTT.

This clonotype was detected many times. V and J are TRBV7-2 and TRBJ2-7; maybe TRBD2 (5 bases). CDR1 is SGHTA and CDR2 is FQGNSA in the germline V gene. V was pared by 5 bases and J by 6 bases, with 11 bases between. CDR3 length: 12 residues. In DNA form, the CDR3 reads TGTGCCAGCAGCCTGTACGAGGGCGAGCAGTACTTC. Translated: CASSLYEGEQYF.

Ten or more counts support this clonotype. This chain joins TRBV21-1 and TRBJ2-7; TRBD2, the table's D call, lacks a check against the DNA. TRBV21-1 is recorded as a pseudogene. This CDR3 comprises 16 residues. The CDR3 here is CASSKAGTSGSYEQYF. Written as DNA, the CDR3 is TGTGCCAGCAGCAAAGCGGGGACTAGCGGGAGCTACGAGCAGTACTTC.

This clonotype was observed many times. The chain combines TRBV10-2 with TRBJ2-7, with TRBD2 matching 7 bases. From germline, CDR1 is WSHSY and CDR2 SAAADI. V shed 8 bases and J 3 bases; nucleotides not matched to a gene: 10. This CDR3 region has 14 residues. CDR3 sequence (DNA): TGCGCCAGCGCCCTTGGCGGGAGCAACTACGAGCAGTACTTC. Translated, it gives CASALGGSNYEQYF.

With respect to this clonotype: A much more abundant neighbour one base away suggests this may be a read error. The J gene is TRBJ2-7, the V gene TRBV20-1; TRBD1 matches at 7 bases. Germline assignment: CDR1 DFQATT and CDR2 SNEGSKA (reference sequence). Trimming at V came to 3 bases and at J to 3 bases, leaving 8 bases not matched to a gene. This CDR3 region has 14 residues. The CDR3 sequence is CSASQGGQVYEQYF. In DNA form, the CDR3 reads TGCAGTGCTAGCCAAGGAGGACAGGTCTACGAGCAGTACTTC.

In this sample, this clonotype turned up many times. The genes are TRBV7-9 and TRBJ2-1, with 8 bases aligning to TRBD2. The V and J ends lost 6 bases and 8 bases, in that order; junction bases with no gene match: 6. Germline V gives CDR1 SEHNR, CDR2 FQNEAQ (reference sequence). The CDR3 consists of 13 residues. This chain's CDR3 is CASSYSGADEQFF. CDR3 coding DNA: TGTGCCAGCAGTTATAGCGGGGCCGATGAGCAGTTCTTC.

This clonotype was seen a few times. DNA for the CDR3: TGCAGTGCTAGTAACCAGTACAAGGGCAATGAGCAGTTCTTC. It is translated as CSASNQYKGNEQFF. This chain uses TRBV20-1 with TRBJ2-1; D uncertain. Trimming stripped 3 bases from V and 6 bases from J, with 15 bases between. The CDR3 is made up of 14 amino acids. The germline gives CDR1 DFQATT, CDR2 SNEGSKA (reference sequence).

This clonotype was picked up many times. The chain employs TRBV3-1 and TRBJ2-4, with D perhaps matching TRBD1 or TRBD2 (5 bases each). Germline V gene data show CDR1 as LGHDT and CDR2 as YNNKEL (reference sequence). V was pared by 0 bases and J by 8 bases, with 5 bases between. The CDR3 has 12 residues. CDR3 residues: CASSQEGDIQYF. CDR3 bases: TGTGCCAGCAGCCAAGAGGGGGACATTCAGTACTTC. The full variable domain, its missing parts supplied by reference TRBV3-1 and TRBJ2-4, is DTAVSQTPKYLVTQMGNDKSIKCEQNLGHDTMYWYKQDSKKFLKIMFSYNNKELIINETVPNRFSPKSPDKAHLNLHINSLELGDSAVYFCASSQEGDIQYFGAGTRLSVL.

The sample holds many counts of this clonotype. The J gene is TRBJ2-5, the V gene TRBV25-1, with TRBD1 matching 8 bases. Losses at the gene ends were 1 base for V and 4 bases for J; bases not matched to a gene: 11. Germline V CDR1 and CDR2: MGHDK, SYGVNS. CDR3 length equals 17 residues. DNA of the CDR3: TGTGCCAGCAGTGAATTCGGGCAGGGGGCCGGACGAGAGACCCAGTACTTC. Residues: CASSEFGQGAGRETQYF.

This clonotype was recorded many times. V and J are TRBV30 and TRBJ2-7, with 8 bases fitting TRBD1. V trimming: 3 bases; J trimming: 4 bases; junction bases outside the gene matches: 8. Germline CDR1 is GTSNPN and CDR2 is SVGIG (reference sequence). CDR3 size: 14 residues. As DNA, the CDR3 is TGTGCCTGGAGAAGAGCAGGGGGCGAGTACGAGCAGTACTTC. Protein product: CAWRRAGGEYEQYF.

This clonotype was counted a few times. V usage is TRBV18 and J usage is TRBJ2-5, with a tentative D call TRBD2 (6 bases). Trimming cost V 6 bases and J 1 base, with 12 bases left between them. Germline CDR1 and CDR2: KGHSH and LQKENI. The CDR3 runs to 14 residues. The CDR3: CASSRGGIQETQYF. The CDR3 DNA sequence: TGTGCCAGCTCGCGTGGCGGGATCCAAGAGACCCAGTACTTC.

This clonotype was counted at least ten times. This rearrangement joins TRBV18 to TRBJ2-1, with TRBD2 identical over 11 bases. The V segment lost 4 bases and the J segment 5 bases; nucleotides outside the gene matches: 7. CDR1 is KGHSH, CDR2 LQKENI, per germline. This CDR3 spans 16 amino acids. The CDR3 DNA reads as TGTGCCAGCTCACTCTCCGGGACTAGCGGAAACAATGAGCAGTTCTTC. It yields the protein CASSLSGTSGNNEQFF. The complete variable domain, with remaining parts taken from reference TRBV18 and TRBJ2-1, reads NAGVMQNPRHLVRRRGQEARLRCSPMKGHSHVYWYRQLPEEGLKFMVYLQKENIIDESGMPKERFSAEFPKEGPSILRIQQVVRGDSAAYFCASSLSGTSGNNEQFFGPGTRLTVL.

This clonotype was seen ten or more times. The J gene is TRBJ2-2, the V gene TRBV9; 7 bases match TRBD2. J gave up 4 bases and V 3 bases, and 6 bases lay outside the gene matches. This CDR3 comprises 15 residues. Germline lookup yields CDR1 SGDLS and CDR2 YYNGEE. The CDR3 region has the DNA TGTGCCAGCAGCGCGGGGGGTTTTGGCACCGGGGAGCTGTTTTTT. Residues: CASSAGGFGTGELFF.

This clonotype has at least ten counts. CDR3 in DNA: TGTGCCAGCAGTCCTGACGGCTTCCATGAGCAGTTCTTC. This gives the protein CASSPDGFHEQFF. This chain joins TRBV27 and TRBJ2-1, with D uncertain. Germline V lookup: CDR1 MNHEY, CDR2 SMNVEV (reference sequence). Deletions cut 5 bases from V and 8 bases from J, with 13 bases between. The CDR3 runs to 13 residues.

This clonotype was counted many times. The chain joins TRBV19 to TRBJ2-7; D might be TRBD2 (5 bases). The CDR3 is made up of 15 amino acids. Germline assignment: CDR1 LNHDA and CDR2 SQIVND (reference sequence). With 3 bases removed from V and 4 bases from J, the gap between germline ends came to 16 bases. The CDR3 protein is CASSISGIKVYEQYF. The CDR3 nucleotides read TGTGCCAGTAGTATCTCGGGGATCAAGGTTTACGAGCAGTACTTC.